The sequence of this T cell receptor beta chain was determined in a study of cytomegalovirus exposure and HLA in healthy donors. General study points: Trimming of TCR beta V- and J-genes showed a link, identified in a later analysis, to a missense DCLRE1C variant.

The CDR3 spans 13 residues. 13 Jbeta primers and 60 Vbeta primers were used for the PCR. TCRdb's table, derived via immunoSEQ multiplex PCR, lists solely in-frame clones and lacks some. The sample consists of 210,000 or so clones, about 80% of them appearing once. A word on this clone: Its antigen is unknown.

Sequenced sample: PBMCs. The chain links TRBV1 to TRBJ2-7; no DNA check was done on the table's D call, TRBD2. TRBV1 is labeled a pseudogene. The receptor was derived from a man between 18 and 29 years old in good health and CMV-seronegative. The CDR3 sequence is CTSRFWSSYEQYF. CDR3 nucleotides: TGCACCAGCAGGTTCTGGAGCTCCTACGAGCAGTACTTC.